The next 13 T cell receptor beta chains were all read from a single sample in a study of blood T cell repertoires in COVID-19. The method was immunoSEQ multiplex PCR; TCRdb's version includes in-frame clones alone and lacks a portion of them. The table lists approximately 250,000 clones, roughly 88% of them singletons. What was sequenced was PBMCs or T cells enriched from blood (not recorded which). The receptors were gathered from a woman aged 40-49 years with acute COVID-19.

This chain links TRBV19 with TRBJ1-6; D is perhaps TRBD1 (5 bases). The V end was cut by 7 bases, the J end by 9 bases, with 19 bases between. Germline values: CDR1 LNHDA, CDR2 SQIVND (reference sequence). The CDR3 sequence is 15 residues long. The CDR3 DNA reads as TGTGCCAGTACGTTAAGGACACCAAGAGGTTCACCCCTCCACTTT. Residues: CASTLRTPRGSPLHF.

The V gene is TRBV27, the J gene TRBJ1-1, with 11 bases fitting TRBD1. This CDR3 spans 14 amino acids. The germline V gene has CDR1 MNHEY and CDR2 SMNVEV (reference sequence). V gave up 5 bases and J gave up 4 bases; unmatched junction bases: 3. This CDR3 reads CASSRTGGITEAFF. CDR3 DNA: TGTGCCAGCAGTAGGACAGGGGGCATCACTGAAGCTTTCTTT.

This sequence joins TRBV29-1 and TRBJ1-2; 8 bases are shared with TRBD1. The CDR3 is 14 amino acids. After removal of 1 base from V and 6 bases from J, the junction contained 7 bases not matched to a gene. CDR1 and CDR2 (germline): SQVTM, ANQGSEA. The CDR3 nucleotides read TGCAGCGTTGAAGGGGGACAGGCGCTCCATGGCTACACCTTC. It codes for CSVEGGQALHGYTF. Combining the CDR3 with reference TRBV29-1 and TRBJ1-2 gives the whole variable domain SAVISQKPSRDICQRGTSLTIQCQVDSQVTMMFWYRQQPGQSLTLIATANQGSEATYESGFVIDKFPISRPNLTFSTLTVSNMSPEDSSIYLCSVEGGQALHGYTFGSGTRLTVV.

The chain uses TRBV11-2 and TRBJ2-1, with TRBD2 matching over 14 bases. Germline trimming cut 4 bases from V and 6 bases from J; bases unmatched to any gene: 2. The CDR3 consists of 15 residues. Germline-derived CDR1 and CDR2 are SGHAT and FQNNGV. The CDR3 DNA follows: TGTGCCAGCAGCTCGGGACTAGCGGGGGCCAATGAGCAGTTCTTC. Translation gives CASSSGLAGANEQFF.

The CDR3 DNA follows: TGCGCCAGCAGCCTAAGGACAGGGCAAACGAACACTGAAGCTTTCTTT. Protein product: CASSLRTGQTNTEAFF. V is TRBV5-1 and J is TRBJ1-1; 8 bases are a match to TRBD1. Per germline, CDR1 SGHRS and CDR2 YFSETQ. V shed 4 bases, J shed 1 base, and the junction held 9 bases outside the gene matches. This CDR3 has 16 residues.

The chain combines TRBV5-1 with TRBJ2-3, with D perhaps matching TRBD2 (5 bases). This CDR3 contains 14 residues. Germline CDR1 reads SGHRS; CDR2 reads YFSETQ. The V gene lost 4 bases and the J gene lost 0 bases, with 9 bases spanning the gap. CDR3 DNA sequence: TGCGCCAGCAGCCAGGAGGCTAGCACAGATACGCAGTATTTT. Protein: CASSQEASTDTQYF.

V is TRBV7-9 and J is TRBJ2-2; 9 positions match TRBD1. The junction had 13 bases not matched to a gene; V was cut back by 5 bases and J by 6 bases. The CDR3 has 17 residues. The germline gives CDR1 SEHNR, CDR2 FQNEAQ (reference sequence). For the CDR3, the DNA is TGTGCCAGCAGCGCACACCCGGGACAGGGAGGATCCGGGGAGCTGTTTTTT. Its protein product is CASSAHPGQGGSGELFF.

The chain carries TRBV5-6 and TRBJ2-7; the match to TRBD1 covers 7 bases. The CDR3 consists of 14 residues. The V segment lost 3 bases and the J segment 3 bases; nucleotides outside the gene matches: 6. CDR1 is SGHDT, CDR2 YYEEEE, per germline. The CDR3 protein is CASSWTGRDYEQYF. DNA for the CDR3: TGTGCCAGCAGCTGGACAGGTCGGGACTACGAGCAGTACTTC.

The V call is TRBV5-4, the J call TRBJ1-6; D ambiguous. The germline V gene has CDR1 SGHNT and CDR2 YYREEE (reference sequence). The CDR3 loop spans 13 amino acids. Trimming shortened V by 5 bases and J by 8 bases, and 11 bases separated the two germline ends. The CDR3 DNA reads TGTGCCAGCAGTTTTTCAGGATATTCACCCCTCCACTTT. This codes for CASSFSGYSPLHF.

This rearrangement joins TRBV9 to TRBJ2-2; 10 nucleotides agree with TRBD1. Germline-derived CDR1 and CDR2 are SGDLS and YYNGEE. J lost 5 bases, V lost 4 bases, and 5 bases had no gene match. This CDR3 is built from 15 residues. The CDR3: CASSLRGQGTGELFF. The DNA for the CDR3 is TGTGCCAGCAGCTTGAGGGGACAGGGGACCGGGGAGCTGTTTTTT.

V usage is TRBV11-2 and J usage is TRBJ2-2; 8 nucleotides align to TRBD2. Germline CDR1 and CDR2: SGHAT and FQNNGV. The length of the CDR3 is 19 residues. V dropped 0 bases and J dropped 5; count of bases not matched to a gene: 14. The CDR3 nucleotides read TGTGCCAGCAGCTTAGAAGTGGGCCTAGCGGGCCGATTTACCGGGGAGCTGTTTTTT. As protein: CASSLEVGLAGRFTGELFF.

This clone was seen once. The V call is TRBV7-2, the J call TRBJ2-4; the D gene is possibly TRBD2 (6 bases). The CDR3 runs 14 residues. V lost 5 bases to trimming and J lost 2 bases, with 10 bases between them. In germline, CDR1 is SGHTA, CDR2 FQGNSA. CDR3: CASSPGGTKNIQYF. Here the CDR3 DNA reads TGTGCCAGCAGCCCCGGGGGTACCAAAAACATTCAGTACTTC.

The chain recombines TRBV6-2 or TRBV6-3 with TRBJ2-7, with D maybe TRBD2 (7 bases). V was shortened by 6 bases and J by 2 bases, with 17 bases between the two germline ends. The CDR3 extends over 15 amino acids. Germline values: CDR1 MNHEY, CDR2 SVGEGT. In DNA, the CDR3 is TGTGCCAGCAGCCCACGCGGGGGCCGTACCTACGAGCAGTACTTC. Translating gives CASSPRGGRTYEQYF.